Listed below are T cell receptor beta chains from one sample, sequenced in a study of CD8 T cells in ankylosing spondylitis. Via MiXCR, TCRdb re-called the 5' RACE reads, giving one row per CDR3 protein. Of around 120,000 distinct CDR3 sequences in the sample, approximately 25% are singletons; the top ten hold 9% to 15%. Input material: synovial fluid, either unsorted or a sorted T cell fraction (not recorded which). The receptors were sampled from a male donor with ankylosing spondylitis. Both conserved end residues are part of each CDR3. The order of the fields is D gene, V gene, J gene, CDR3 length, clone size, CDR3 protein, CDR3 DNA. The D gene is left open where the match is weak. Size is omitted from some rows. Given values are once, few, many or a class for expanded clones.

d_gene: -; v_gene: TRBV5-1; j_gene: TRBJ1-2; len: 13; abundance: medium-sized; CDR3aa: CASSLFQGNGYTF; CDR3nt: TGCGCCAGCAGCTTGTTTCAGGGGAACGGCTACACCTTC
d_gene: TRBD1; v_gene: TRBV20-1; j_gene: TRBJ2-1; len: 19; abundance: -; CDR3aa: CSARDPGIPTGSLHDEQFF; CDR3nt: TGCAGTGCTAGAGATCCGGGAATTCCGACAGGGTCCCTACACGATGAGCAGTTCTTC
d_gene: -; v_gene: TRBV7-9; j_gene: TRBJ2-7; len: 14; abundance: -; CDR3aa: CASSSLYRAHEQYF; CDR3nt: TGTGCCAGCAGCTCACTATACCGGGCACACGAGCAGTACTTC
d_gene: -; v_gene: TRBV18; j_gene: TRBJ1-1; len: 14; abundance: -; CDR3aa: CASSPPGSFRGAFF; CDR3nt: TGTGCCAGCTCACCACCGGGCAGTTTCCGAGGAGCTTTCTTT
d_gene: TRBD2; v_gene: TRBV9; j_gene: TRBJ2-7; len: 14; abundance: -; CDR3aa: CASNKGLFSYEQYF; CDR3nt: TGTGCCAGCAACAAGGGACTATTCTCCTACGAGCAGTACTTC
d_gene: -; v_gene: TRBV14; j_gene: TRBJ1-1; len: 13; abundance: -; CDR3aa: CASSQDLRAEAFF; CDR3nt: TGTGCCAGCAGCCAAGATTTGCGCGCTGAAGCTTTCTTT
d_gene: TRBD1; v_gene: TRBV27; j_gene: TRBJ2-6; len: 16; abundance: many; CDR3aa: CASSLAGGSGANVLTF; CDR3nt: TGTGCCAGCAGTTTAGCAGGGGGCTCTGGGGCCAACGTCCTGACTTTC
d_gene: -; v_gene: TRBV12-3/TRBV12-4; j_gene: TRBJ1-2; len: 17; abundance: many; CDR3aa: CASSLSGFGQGALGYTF; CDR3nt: TGTGCCAGCAGTTTATCCGGGTTCGGGCAGGGCGCCCTTGGCTACACCTTC
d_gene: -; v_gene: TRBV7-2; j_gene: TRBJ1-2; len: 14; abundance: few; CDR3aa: CASSGRLESQGYTF; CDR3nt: TGTGCCAGCAGCGGAAGGTTGGAGTCTCAGGGCTACACCTTC
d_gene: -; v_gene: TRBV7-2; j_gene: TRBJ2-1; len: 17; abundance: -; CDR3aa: CASSPQVLGGSYNEQFF; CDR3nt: TGTGCCAGCAGCCCGCAGGTTTTAGGAGGTTCCTACAATGAGCAGTTCTTC
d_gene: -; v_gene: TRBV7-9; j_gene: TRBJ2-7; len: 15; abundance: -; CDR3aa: CASSSDGSSPYEQYF; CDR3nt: TGTGCCAGCAGCTCGGACGGGTCTTCGCCCTACGAGCAGTACTTC
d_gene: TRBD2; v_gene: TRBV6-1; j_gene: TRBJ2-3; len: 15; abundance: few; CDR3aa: CASSLLAAGTDTQYF; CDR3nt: TGTGCCAGCAGCCTACTAGCGGCAGGTACAGATACGCAGTATTTT
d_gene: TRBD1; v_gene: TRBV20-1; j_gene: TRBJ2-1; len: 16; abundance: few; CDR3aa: CSASSSGTASNNEQFF; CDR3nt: TGCAGTGCCTCCTCTTCCGGGACAGCTAGCAACAATGAGCAGTTCTTC
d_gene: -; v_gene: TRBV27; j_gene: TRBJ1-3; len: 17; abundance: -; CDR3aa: CASSFRDPGSSGNTIYF; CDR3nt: TGTGCCAGCAGTTTCAGGGACCCTGGAAGCTCTGGAAACACCATATATTTT
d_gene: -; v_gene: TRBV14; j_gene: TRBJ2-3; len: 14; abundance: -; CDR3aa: CASSLLIRGDTQYF; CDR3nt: TGTGCCAGCAGCCTGCTGATACGGGGAGATACGCAGTATTTT
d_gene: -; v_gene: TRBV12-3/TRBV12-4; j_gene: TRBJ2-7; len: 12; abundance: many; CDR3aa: CASSLGGWEQYF; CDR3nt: TGTGCCAGCAGTTTAGGGGGTTGGGAGCAGTACTTC
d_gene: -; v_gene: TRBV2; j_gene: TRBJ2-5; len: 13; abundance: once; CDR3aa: CASRVSSPETQYF; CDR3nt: TGTGCCAGCAGAGTATCGTCCCCAGAGACCCAGTACTTC
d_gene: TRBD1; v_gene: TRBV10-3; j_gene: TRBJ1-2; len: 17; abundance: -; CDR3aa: CAISGGGGGDGNYGYTF; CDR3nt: TGTGCCATCAGTGGCGGAGGAGGGGGCGACGGTAACTATGGCTACACCTTC
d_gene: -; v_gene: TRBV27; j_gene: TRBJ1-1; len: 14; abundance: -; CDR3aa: CASSFNSGGGEAFF; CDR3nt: TGTGCCAGCAGTTTCAACTCCGGGGGTGGTGAAGCTTTCTTT
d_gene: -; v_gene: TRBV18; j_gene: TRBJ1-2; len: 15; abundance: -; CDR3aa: CASSPPGPNREGYTF; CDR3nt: TGTGCCAGCTCACCACCGGGACCCAACCGAGAGGGCTACACCTTC
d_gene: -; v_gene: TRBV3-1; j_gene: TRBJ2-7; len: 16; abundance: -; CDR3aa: CASSQDVRASSYEQYF; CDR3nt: TGTGCCAGCAGCCAAGATGTGAGGGCCAGCTCCTACGAGCAGTACTTC
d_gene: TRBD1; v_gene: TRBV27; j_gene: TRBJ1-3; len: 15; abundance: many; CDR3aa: CASSLTGGSGNTIYF; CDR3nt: TGTGCCAGCAGTCTGACAGGGGGCTCTGGAAACACCATATATTTT
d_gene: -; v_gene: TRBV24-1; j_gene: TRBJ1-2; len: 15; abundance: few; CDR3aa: CATSDSQGLGVGYTF; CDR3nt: TGTGCCACCAGTGACTCACAGGGATTGGGTGTTGGCTACACCTTC
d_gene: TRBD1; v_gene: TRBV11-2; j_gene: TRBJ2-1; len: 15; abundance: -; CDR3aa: CASSKGAPQYNEQFF; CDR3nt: TGTGCCAGCAGCAAGGGGGCCCCTCAGTACAATGAGCAGTTCTTC